Here is one T cell receptor beta chain with its context. CDR3 length: 14 residues. Between the trimmed V and J ends, which lost 1 base and 2 bases, there was a span of 8 bases. CDR1 and CDR2 from the germline V gene are SGHVS and FQNEAQ. These data are taken from a study of blood T cell repertoires in COVID-19. About the research overall: From T cells, B-cell-depleted T cells, or PBMCs came the material, which was cDNA or gDNA.

In the original analysis: Cell counts per sample came from amplifying reference gene primers. Measured with immunoSEQ multiplex PCR; TCRdb has only the in-frame clones, and not every one. The V and J calls and clone size were taken over from that table, and D and trimming were inferred from the DNA. The sample has more than 95,000 clones; around 79% are singletons. This chain links TRBV7-8 with TRBJ1-2; D is possibly TRBD1 (5 bases). The TCR originated in a man in his fifties or sixties with acute or convalescent COVID-19. The material sequenced was peripheral blood. CDR3 region: CASSLGEGNYGYTF. The CDR3 DNA follows: TGTGCCAGCAGCTTAGGGGAGGGGAACTATGGCTACACCTTC.